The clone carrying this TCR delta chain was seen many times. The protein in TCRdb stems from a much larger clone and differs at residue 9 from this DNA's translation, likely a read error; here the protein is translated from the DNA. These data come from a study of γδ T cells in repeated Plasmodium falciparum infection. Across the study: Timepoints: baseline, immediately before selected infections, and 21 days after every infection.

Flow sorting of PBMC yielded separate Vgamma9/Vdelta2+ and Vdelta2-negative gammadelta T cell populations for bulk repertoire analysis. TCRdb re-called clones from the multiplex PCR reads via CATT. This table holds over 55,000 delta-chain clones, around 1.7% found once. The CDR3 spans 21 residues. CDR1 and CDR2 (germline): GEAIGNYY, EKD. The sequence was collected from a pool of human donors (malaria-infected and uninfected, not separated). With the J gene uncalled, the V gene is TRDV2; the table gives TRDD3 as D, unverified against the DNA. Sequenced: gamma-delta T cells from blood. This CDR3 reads CACDTDNWRIRVLPITPPRIF. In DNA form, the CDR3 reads TGTGCCTGTGACACCGACAACTGGAGGATACGCGTCTTACCAATCACACCCCCTCGGATCTTT.